These 22 T cell receptor beta chains were all obtained from the same sample, sequenced in a study of control samples from healthy donors and cancer patients. TCRdb's copy holds only in-frame clones and misses some; the assay was immunoSEQ multiplex PCR. Seen here are 120,000 or so clones, around 87% observed once, and the top ten hold 2.5% to 3.5%. The sample comprised blood. The receptors here all came from a man aged 55 to 70 in good health.

The chain is built from TRBV18 and TRBJ2-5; TRBD1 is a possible D gene (5 bases). From germline, CDR1 is KGHSH and CDR2 LQKENI. The CDR3 covers 18 residues. V was clipped by 6 bases and J by 5 bases, with 28 bases between them. The DNA for the CDR3 is TGTGCCAGCTCCCCCTTCGGCTGGGGCCCGTCCGTCCGGGAGACCCAGTACTTC. As protein: CASSPFGWGPSVRETQYF.

The gene calls are TRBV28 and TRBJ2-7; no clear D gene. The CDR3 is made up of 13 amino acids. CDR1 is MDHEN and CDR2 is SYDVKM in the germline V gene. Deletions cut 5 bases from V and 2 bases from J, with 10 bases between. The CDR3 DNA is TGTGCCAGCAGTAAACGGGTTGCCTACGAGCAGTACTTC. As protein: CASSKRVAYEQYF.

J is TRBJ1-1 and V is TRBV7-8, with a possible D match to TRBD1 (5 bases). This CDR3 is built from 20 residues. Germline CDR1 reads SGHVS; CDR2 reads FQNEAQ. Trimming stripped 5 bases from V and 0 bases from J, with 28 bases between. The CDR3 DNA sequence: TGTGCCAGCAGCCCCGGAGCCCCGGGGGGGGTCTTATACATGAACACTGAAGCTTTCTTT. It yields the protein CASSPGAPGGVLYMNTEAFF.

This clone was detected only once. This chain uses TRBV7-3 with TRBJ2-7; 10 bases align to TRBD1. The ends lost 5 bases at V and 1 base at J; junction bases unmatched: 5. Germline CDR1 SGHTA, CDR2 FQGTGA. The length of the CDR3 is 15 residues. CDR3 sequence: CASSKGTGASYEQYF. The CDR3 region has the DNA TGTGCCAGCAGCAAAGGGACAGGGGCATCCTACGAGCAGTACTTC.

This clone was picked up one time. The gene calls are TRBV11-3 and TRBJ2-7, with D possibly being TRBD1 (6 bases). Germline CDR1 is SGHNT and CDR2 is YENEEA. This CDR3 has 15 residues. The V end lost 1 base, the J end lost 2 bases, and 12 bases lay between the germline ends. The CDR3 sequence: CASSLAAGATYEQYF. The CDR3 DNA is TGTGCCAGCAGCTTAGCGGCAGGGGCCACCTACGAGCAGTACTTC.

J is TRBJ2-5 and V is TRBV7-7; 8 nucleotides line up with TRBD1. The CDR3 runs 15 residues. In germline, CDR1 is SSHAT, CDR2 FNYEAQ (reference sequence). CDR3 in DNA: TGTGCTACCGGACAGGGCCTAACACCCCAAGAGACCCAGTACTTC. Protein sequence: CATGQGLTPQETQYF.

The chain combines TRBV13 with TRBJ2-7; D uncertain. Germline V gives CDR1 PRHDT, CDR2 FYEKMQ (reference sequence). The ends were cut back, 0 bases at V and 6 bases at J, with 3 bases in the middle. The CDR3 has 11 residues. This CDR3 is CASSLGGEQYF. CDR3 sequence (DNA): TGTGCCAGCAGCTTAGGCGGCGAGCAGTACTTC.

Remarks on this clone: The sample holds other DNA sequences that translate to the same CDR3. The rearrangement uses TRBV6-5 and TRBJ1-2, with D possibly matching TRBD1 (6 bases). Germline V gives CDR1 MNHEY, CDR2 SVGAGI. The CDR3 sequence is 13 residues long. V was clipped by 0 bases and J by 6 bases, with 8 bases between them. The CDR3, as DNA: TGTGCCAGCAGTTACTCGGGGGGCGATGGCTACACCTTC. Protein: CASSYSGGDGYTF.

This clone was counted only a few times. This chain connects TRBV5-1 to TRBJ2-7, with 7 bases fitting TRBD1. V gave up 5 bases and J gave up 1 base; unmatched junction bases: 6. The CDR3 is 14 residues long. The germline V gene has CDR1 SGHRS and CDR2 YFSETQ. The CDR3 DNA follows: TGCGCCAGCAGTCCGGGACAGTGGTCCTACGAGCAGTACTTC. This codes for CASSPGQWSYEQYF. Supplemented by reference TRBV5-1 and TRBJ2-7, the full variable domain reads KAGVTQTPRYLIKTRGQQVTLSCSPISGHRSVSWYQQTPGQGLQFLFEYFSETQRNKGNFPGRFSGRQFSNSRSEMNVSTLELGDSALYLCASSPGQWSYEQYFGPGTRLTVT.

The chain employs TRBV14 and TRBJ1-6; no definite D call. The CDR3 loop spans 13 amino acids. Per germline, CDR1 SGHDN and CDR2 FVKESK. Between the trimmed V and J ends, which lost 6 bases and 1 base, there was a span of 4 bases. The CDR3 DNA reads TGTGCCAGCAGTATTTCCTATAATTCACCCCTCCACTTT. It encodes CASSISYNSPLHF. The variable domain in full, completed from reference TRBV14 and TRBJ1-6, reads EAGVTQFPSHSVIEKGQTVTLRCDPISGHDNLYWYRRVMGKEIKFLLHFVKESKQDESGMPNNRFLAERTGGTYSTLKVQPAELEDSGVYFCASSISYNSPLHFGNGTRLTVT.

This clone was observed a handful of times. The chain employs TRBV27 and TRBJ1-1, with 8 bases fitting TRBD1. In germline, CDR1 is MNHEY, CDR2 SMNVEV (reference sequence). The CDR3 is 16 residues long. V was clipped by 6 bases and J by 3 bases; unmatched bases: 12. CDR3 in amino acids: CASSRRSGTGDTEAFF. The DNA of the CDR3 is TGTGCCAGCAGCAGGCGATCTGGGACAGGAGACACTGAAGCTTTCTTT.

This sequence joins TRBV6-5 and TRBJ1-2, with 8 bases that match TRBD1. This CDR3 has 13 residues. The trim removed 6 bases at V and 5 bases at J, leaving 5 bases unmatched. CDR1 and CDR2 (germline): MNHEY, SVGAGI. Written as DNA, the CDR3 is TGTGCCAGCAGCCGGGACAGGCGGTATGGCTACACCTTC. It encodes CASSRDRRYGYTF.

The chain couples TRBV7-2 to TRBJ2-2, with D tentatively TRBD1 (5 bases). CDR1 SGHTA and CDR2 FQGNSA come from the germline V gene. Deletions cut 4 bases from V and 1 base from J, with 10 bases between. The CDR3 runs 15 residues. Here the CDR3 reads CASSSLGLNTGELFF. DNA of the CDR3: TGTGCCAGCAGCTCCCTGGGGCTGAACACCGGGGAGCTGTTTTTT. Full variable domain (outside the CDR3, taken from reference TRBV7-2 and TRBJ2-2): GAGVSQSPSNKVTEKGKDVELRCDPISGHTALYWYRQSLGQGLEFLIYFQGNSAPDKSGLPSDRFSAERTGGSVSTLTIQRTQQEDSAVYLCASSSLGLNTGELFFGEGSRLTVL.

V and J are TRBV2 and TRBJ1-5; D is unclear. The CDR3 contains 14 residues. Trimming took off 1 base at V and 0 bases at J, with 4 bases between the two ends. Germline CDR1 and CDR2: SNHLY and FYNNEI. In DNA, the CDR3 is TGTGCCAGCAGTGAAGGGAGTAGCAATCAGCCCCAGCATTTT. It is translated as CASSEGSSNQPQHF.

The chain employs TRBV18 and TRBJ2-1; D not resolved. Germline V CDR1 and CDR2: KGHSH, LQKENI. CDR3 size: 13 residues. V was cut by 6 bases and J by 3 bases, with 9 bases left in between. The CDR3 here is CASSSAVYNEQFF. Here the CDR3 DNA reads TGTGCCAGCTCCTCGGCAGTCTACAATGAGCAGTTCTTC.

The chain uses TRBV28 and TRBJ1-2; possible D gene TRBD1, 6 bases. From germline, CDR1 is MDHEN and CDR2 SYDVKM. The CDR3 sequence is 12 residues long. V lost 6 bases and J lost 6, with 11 bases in between. CDR3 in amino acids: CASRRTVDGYTF. DNA of the CDR3: TGTGCCAGCAGGAGGACAGTAGATGGCTACACCTTC.

The chain recombines TRBV6-7 with TRBJ2-7, with D possibly called TRBD1 or TRBD2 (5 bases each). TRBV6-7 is reported as an ORF; its role is uncertain. Trimming pared 6 bases from V and 0 bases from J, leaving 18 bases between. CDR3 size: 16 residues. CDR3 nucleotide sequence: TGTGCCAGCAGGGGCTTATGGTGGGGGTACTCCTACGAGCAGTACTTC. Translating gives CASRGLWWGYSYEQYF.

This clone was detected only once. The chain is built from TRBV14 and TRBJ2-7; the D gene is possibly TRBD1 (6 bases). Trimming pared 1 base from V and 4 bases from J, leaving 14 bases between. Germline assignment: CDR1 SGHDN and CDR2 FVKESK. The CDR3 is made up of 15 amino acids. The CDR3 bases are TGTGCCAGCAGCCAAGGCCGGACAGCCCTTTACGAGCAGTACTTC. It translates to CASSQGRTALYEQYF.

The J gene is TRBJ2-1, the V gene TRBV10-3, with D possibly TRBD1 on 7 matching bases. Trimming removed 5 bases at V and 5 bases at J, with 10 bases between. Germline CDR1 and CDR2: ENHRY and SYGVKD. The CDR3 is 13 residues long. The CDR3: CAISSRGDNEQFF. CDR3 nucleotides: TGTGCCATCAGTAGCAGGGGGGACAATGAGCAGTTCTTC.

As to this clone: Likely a read error: the CDR3 ends without its conserved phenylalanine or tryptophan. It is unclear where the CDR3 begins or ends on the DNA, so no DNA is shown, and the CDR3 is as TCRdb lists it. The chain carries TRBV29-1 and TRBJ1-2. CDR1 SQVTM and CDR2 ANQGSEA come from the germline V gene. Counting both end residues, the CDR3 totals 8 amino acids. The CDR3 loop is CSVEGTVA.

This clone was picked up one time. A read error may produce the germline difference seen at one junction end. This chain uses TRBV6-5 with TRBJ2-3; unclear D gene. Germline V gene lookup returns CDR1 MNHEY and CDR2 SVGAGI. The CDR3 is 12 amino acids. CDR3 sequence reads: CASTYYTDTQYF. The CDR3 DNA sequence: TGTGCCAGCACTTACTACACAGATACGCAGTATTTT.

This chain uses TRBV5-1 with TRBJ2-7; D possibly corresponds to TRBD1 (6 bases). This CDR3 is 15 amino acids long. Germline values: CDR1 SGHRS, CDR2 YFSETQ. V lost 2 bases and J 0 bases, leaving 12 bases between the germline ends. CDR3 loop: CASSLMDSSSYEQYF. CDR3 DNA: TGCGCCAGCAGCTTAATGGACAGTAGCTCCTACGAGCAGTACTTC.